The sequence of this T cell receptor (beta chain) was determined in a study of blood T cell repertoires in COVID-19. TCRdb's copy holds only in-frame clones and misses some; the assay was immunoSEQ multiplex PCR. The data contain 250,000 to 300,000 clones, around 80% of them singletons. This clone was detected a few times. Germline lookup yields CDR1 MGHRA and CDR2 YSYEKL. The CDR3 is 13 amino acids. V gave up 1 base and J gave up 5 bases; unmatched junction bases: 0. The sequencing sample was made of PBMCs or T cells enriched from blood (not recorded which). The chain carries TRBV4-1 and TRBJ1-1; 8 bases agree with TRBD1. The TCR sequence derives from a man younger than 45 with acute COVID-19. The CDR3 nucleotides are TGCGCCAGCAGCCAAGGGACAGGGACTGAAGCTTTCTTT. Translating it yields CASSQGTGTEAFF.